These 16 T cell receptor beta chains came from one sample sequenced in a study of blood T cell repertoires in COVID-19. Sequencing was performed with immunoSEQ multiplex PCR; in TCRdb, only in-frame clones are kept and a portion is missing. The sample has a few hundred thousand clones; more than 70% are singletons. Sequencing was carried out using PBMCs or T cells enriched from blood (not recorded which). The receptors were gathered from a woman aged 18-30 years who had been exposed to COVID-19.

The rearrangement joins TRBV7-9 to TRBJ2-7; 9 bases fit TRBD1. V lost 7 bases and J lost 4; bases outside the gene matches: 11. Germline V CDR1 and CDR2: SEHNR, FQNEAQ (reference sequence). The CDR3 is 15 amino acids. CDR3 residues: CASTPGTGTLYEQYF. The CDR3 DNA reads as TGTGCCAGCACCCCCGGGACAGGGACGTTGTACGAGCAGTACTTC.

The chain is built from TRBV30 and TRBJ2-7; D is unresolved. The CDR3 runs to 12 residues. V lost 5 bases to trimming and J lost 4 bases, with 12 bases between them. CDR1 and CDR2 (germline): GTSNPN, SVGIG (reference sequence). The CDR3 DNA reads as TGTGCCTGGGCCCCGGGTTCGTACGAGCAGTACTTC. It codes for CAWAPGSYEQYF.

The chain combines TRBV7-9 with TRBJ1-2; 11 nucleotides match TRBD1. This CDR3 region has 16 residues. The ends lost 5 bases at V and 7 bases at J; junction bases unmatched: 12. CDR1 is SEHNR, CDR2 FQNEAQ, per germline (reference sequence). CDR3 residues: CASSPDPSGTGGGYTF. DNA for the CDR3: TGTGCCAGCAGCCCGGACCCGTCCGGGACAGGGGGTGGCTACACCTTC.

The chain links TRBV5-6 to TRBJ1-6; D gene unclear. The germline V gene encodes CDR1 SGHDT and CDR2 YYEEEE. Trimming left V 2 bases short and J 5 bases short, with 11 bases between. This CDR3 contains 15 residues. The chain's CDR3 is CASSLNRDNNSPLHF. In nucleotides, the CDR3 is TGTGCCAGCAGCTTAAACCGGGATAATAATTCACCCCTCCACTTT.

The J gene is TRBJ1-2, the V gene TRBV18, with unresolved D. Germline-derived CDR1 and CDR2 are KGHSH and LQKENI. Trimming removed 2 bases at V and 4 bases at J, with 8 bases between. The CDR3 loop spans 13 amino acids. The CDR3 DNA follows: TGTGCCAGCTCACCAACGGAGAGCTATGGCTACACCTTC. Its translation is CASSPTESYGYTF.

This clone was observed once. This rearrangement joins TRBV18 to TRBJ2-5, with a tentative D call TRBD2 (5 bases). Germline loops: CDR1 KGHSH, CDR2 LQKENI. Trimming pared 1 base from V and 1 base from J, leaving 7 bases between. The CDR3 has 14 residues. The CDR3 is CASSPLEVQETQYF. The CDR3 nucleotides read TGTGCCAGCTCACCACTGGAGGTCCAAGAGACCCAGTACTTC.

The chain combines TRBV7-2 with TRBJ2-5; 7 nucleotides align to TRBD2. V dropped 5 bases and J dropped 4; count of bases not matched to a gene: 7. The CDR3 length is 14 residues. Looked up from germline, CDR1 is SGHTA and CDR2 is FQGNSA. In nucleotides, the CDR3 is TGTGCCAGCAGCCCCTCGGGGGAGGGAGAGACCCAGTACTTC. Its protein product is CASSPSGEGETQYF.

The chain links TRBV28 to TRBJ2-7, with 7 bases fitting TRBD1. Germline trimming cut 2 bases from V and 0 bases from J; bases unmatched to any gene: 4. Germline V gene sequence: CDR1 MDHEN, CDR2 SYDVKM. There are 15 residues in the CDR3. CDR3 DNA sequence: TGTGCCAGCAGTTTAAGGGGGCTAGTCTCCTACGAGCAGTACTTC. Its protein is CASSLRGLVSYEQYF.

The rearrangement joins TRBV7-8 to TRBJ1-6; D remains unclear. Germline CDR1 is SGHVS and CDR2 is FQNEAQ. V was clipped by 5 bases and J by 7 bases, with 24 bases between them. The CDR3 has 18 amino acids. Here the CDR3 DNA reads TGTGCCAGCAGCGTTAGTTGGCAGTCATCAGGTCCAAATTCACCCCTCCACTTT. Protein product: CASSVSWQSSGPNSPLHF.

This clone was seen only once. The chain has TRBV19 and TRBJ2-1, with 8 bases matching TRBD2. Losses at the gene ends were 7 bases for V and 5 bases for J; bases not matched to a gene: 13. The CDR3 has 16 residues. Germline CDR1 and CDR2: LNHDA and SQIVND (reference sequence). CDR3 protein: CASTRTSRRLNNEQFF. For the CDR3, the DNA is TGTGCCAGTACCAGGACTAGCCGACGCCTCAACAATGAGCAGTTCTTC. The whole variable domain, filled in from reference TRBV19 and TRBJ2-1, reads DGGITQSPKYLFRKEGQNVTLSCEQNLNHDAMYWYRQDPGQGLRLIYYSQIVNDFQKGDIAEGYSVSREKKESFPLTVTSAQKNPTAFYLCASTRTSRRLNNEQFFGPGTRLTVL.

The rearrangement uses TRBV28 and TRBJ1-5; 9 bases are shared with TRBD1. Per the germline V gene, CDR1 is MDHEN and CDR2 is SYDVKM. This CDR3 contains 14 residues. After removal of 6 bases from V and 7 bases from J, the junction contained 7 bases not matched to a gene. CDR3 in DNA: TGTGCCAGCAGATTCACAGGGACAGGGCAGCCCCAGCATTTT. It encodes CASRFTGTGQPQHF.

This sequence joins TRBV14 and TRBJ1-2; 9 positions match TRBD1. This CDR3 is built from 19 residues. V lost 3 bases, J lost 1 base, and 15 bases stayed unmatched. Per germline, CDR1 SGHDN and CDR2 FVKESK. The DNA of the CDR3 is TGTGCCAGCAGCCAGCTACAGGGGGCTAATTCGCGGGTTAACTATGGCTACACCTTC. It translates to CASSQLQGANSRVNYGYTF.

V usage is TRBV4-3 and J usage is TRBJ2-3, with a tentative D call TRBD1 (5 bases). Germline lookup yields CDR1 LGHNA and CDR2 YSLEER. The CDR3 totals 15 residues. Trimming stripped 4 bases from V and 0 bases from J, with 11 bases between. The CDR3 loop is CASSPTATSTDTQYF. The CDR3 DNA reads TGCGCCAGCAGCCCGACAGCAACTAGCACAGATACGCAGTATTTT.

The chain uses TRBV10-1 and TRBJ1-2; 8 positions match TRBD1. The V and J ends lost 5 bases and 3 bases, in that order; junction bases with no gene match: 5. The length of the CDR3 is 14 residues. CDR1 is WNHNN and CDR2 is SYGVQD in the germline V gene (reference sequence). CDR3 protein: CASSPDRGDYGYTF. Here the CDR3 DNA reads TGCGCCAGCAGTCCTGACAGGGGAGACTATGGCTACACCTTC.

The chain is built from TRBV18 and TRBJ1-5; D call uncertain. Germline CDR1 reads KGHSH; CDR2 reads LQKENI. CDR3 length equals 13 residues. With 3 bases removed from V and 0 bases from J, the gap between germline ends came to 3 bases. The CDR3 region has the DNA TGTGCCAGCTCACCGAGTAGCAATCAGCCCCAGCATTTT. This gives the protein CASSPSSNQPQHF.

The chain is built from TRBV10-3 and TRBJ1-6; D is uncertain. The V gene lost 5 bases and the J gene lost 9 bases, with 11 bases spanning the gap. This CDR3 contains 13 residues. CDR1 ENHRY and CDR2 SYGVKD come from the germline V gene. DNA for the CDR3: TGTGCCATCAGTTACGGGGAAAGTTCACCCCTCCACTTT. Translated: CAISYGESSPLHF.